The 30 T cell receptor beta chains below all came from one sample that was sequenced in a study of control samples from healthy donors and cancer patients. Measured with immunoSEQ multiplex PCR; TCRdb has only the in-frame clones, and not every one. The data hold fewer than 500,000 clones, with about 93% observed a single time. Sequencing input: PBMCs. The receptors come from a middle-aged man with head and neck cancer.

V gene TRBV7-9 combines with J gene TRBJ2-5; 11 bases are shared with TRBD2. J was trimmed by 2 bases and V by 4 bases; bases with no gene match: 6. Germline CDR1 is SEHNR and CDR2 is FQNEAQ (reference sequence). The CDR3 contains 16 residues. The CDR3 sequence is CASSSRLAGTQETQYF. The CDR3 bases are TGTGCCAGCAGCTCAAGACTAGCGGGGACTCAAGAGACCCAGTACTTC.

V and J are TRBV27 and TRBJ2-2; D call uncertain. The CDR3 length is 13 residues. Germline values: CDR1 MNHEY, CDR2 SMNVEV (reference sequence). With 10 bases removed from V and 6 bases from J, the gap between germline ends came to 15 bases. The CDR3 sequence: CATSPGGPGELFF. The CDR3 DNA is TGTGCCACCTCCCCTGGCGGACCCGGGGAGCTGTTTTTT.

The J gene is TRBJ1-5, the V gene TRBV9; 9 bases agree with TRBD1. V lost 2 bases to trimming and J lost 4 bases; unmatched junction nucleotides: 4. Germline CDR1 reads SGDLS; CDR2 reads YYNGEE. This CDR3 has 15 amino acids. The CDR3, as DNA: TGTGCCAGCAGCGTCGGGACAGGGATTAATCAGCCCCAGCATTTT. Residues: CASSVGTGINQPQHF.

This chain links TRBV5-1 with TRBJ1-1; 7 bases fit TRBD1. The CDR3 has 15 amino acids. V shed 3 bases, J shed 0 bases, and the junction held 5 bases outside the gene matches. Germline V gene data show CDR1 as SGHRS and CDR2 as YFSETQ. DNA for the CDR3: TGCGCCAGCAGCTGGGGACAGACGCTGAACACTGAAGCTTTCTTT. This translates into CASSWGQTLNTEAFF.

The chain uses TRBV6-6 and TRBJ1-1; 7 bases align to TRBD1. The germline CDR1 and CDR2 sequences are MNHNY and SVGAGI (reference sequence). V shed 6 bases, J shed 4 bases, and the junction held 5 bases outside the gene matches. The CDR3 has 13 amino acids. The CDR3 sequence is CASSTQGGTEAFF. The CDR3 nucleotides read TGTGCCAGCAGCACCCAGGGGGGCACTGAAGCTTTCTTT.

The V and J genes are TRBV6-4 and TRBJ1-5; tentatively, D is TRBD1 (5 bases). CDR1 is MRHNA and CDR2 is SNTAGT in the germline V gene. V was trimmed by 6 bases and J by 6 bases, leaving 15 bases between them. This CDR3 is built from 14 residues. CDR3 sequence (DNA): TGTGCCAGCAGGGACACCGGGGTGGGTCAGCCCCAGCATTTT. It translates to CASRDTGVGQPQHF.

The chain links TRBV7-6 to TRBJ2-7; unclear D gene. The V gene lost 5 bases and the J gene lost 0 bases, with 20 bases spanning the gap. The CDR3 spans 17 residues. The germline gives CDR1 SGHVS, CDR2 FNYEAQ. The CDR3 DNA is TGTGCCAGCAGCACCCCAGAAGGAAAGCTCCACTCCTACGAGCAGTACTTC. Encoded protein: CASSTPEGKLHSYEQYF.

CDR3 in DNA: TGTGCCAGCAGCCCTAGGACAGGGGCCGGGTATGGCTACACCTTC. It yields the protein CASSPRTGAGYGYTF. This chain joins TRBV7-8 and TRBJ1-2; TRBD1 matches 9 bases. J gave up 5 bases and V 5 bases, and 9 bases lay outside the gene matches. The CDR3 is 15 amino acids. Looked up from germline, CDR1 is SGHVS and CDR2 is FQNEAQ.

The chain combines TRBV28 with TRBJ2-3; D unclear. Between the trimmed V and J ends, which lost 1 base and 4 bases, there was a span of 0 bases. The germline gives CDR1 MDHEN, CDR2 SYDVKM. The length of the CDR3 is 11 residues. CDR3 sequence reads: CASSLSDTQYF. CDR3 coding DNA: TGTGCCAGCAGTTTATCAGATACGCAGTATTTT.

This sequence joins TRBV19 and TRBJ1-1; 7 positions match TRBD1. The V gene's germline CDR1 is LNHDA and CDR2 SQIVND (reference sequence). The CDR3 loop spans 15 amino acids. The V segment lost 5 bases and the J segment 1 base; nucleotides outside the gene matches: 7. Here the CDR3 DNA reads TGTGCCAGTAGTGCTCCCGGGACAGCGAACACTGAAGCTTTCTTT. Translation: CASSAPGTANTEAFF.

The rearrangement links TRBV9 to TRBJ2-3; the match to TRBD2 covers 7 bases. CDR3 length: 17 amino acids. V lost 0 bases and J lost 1; bases outside the gene matches: 8. Per germline, CDR1 SGDLS and CDR2 YYNGEE. The CDR3 nucleotides read TGTGCCAGCAGCGTAGCCGGGGGGAATAAGGGCACAGATACGCAGTATTTT. Protein sequence: CASSVAGGNKGTDTQYF.

The gene calls are TRBV19 and TRBJ1-1; D is perhaps TRBD1 (5 bases). This CDR3 region has 12 residues. Germline values: CDR1 LNHDA, CDR2 SQIVND (reference sequence). The V gene lost 6 bases and the J gene lost 6 bases, with 11 bases spanning the gap. CDR3 residues: CASRGTGSEAFF. Here the CDR3 DNA reads TGTGCCAGTAGGGGGACGGGCTCTGAAGCTTTCTTT.

V is TRBV11-3 and J is TRBJ2-7; D is perhaps TRBD2 (5 bases). In germline, CDR1 is SGHNT, CDR2 YENEEA. The CDR3 has 15 amino acids. V was trimmed by 5 bases and J by 5 bases, leaving 19 bases between them. CDR3 sequence: CASSLNAARDNEQYF. In DNA, the CDR3 is TGTGCCAGCAGCCTAAACGCGGCACGGGATAACGAGCAGTACTTC.

J is TRBJ1-3 and V is TRBV5-4; D is ambiguous. Germline CDR1 and CDR2: SGHNT and YYREEE (reference sequence). The CDR3 runs 15 residues. V lost 3 bases and J 7 bases, leaving 17 bases between the germline ends. The CDR3, as DNA: TGTGCCAGCAGCTCTCAGTTTGGGCTACCGAACACCATATATTTT. It specifies CASSSQFGLPNTIYF.

V and J are TRBV6-6 and TRBJ2-2; D not certain. V was shortened by 7 bases and J by 5 bases, with 8 bases between the two germline ends. The CDR3 runs to 12 residues. The germline V gene encodes CDR1 MNHNY and CDR2 SVGAGI (reference sequence). The CDR3, as DNA: TGTGCCAGCATCGGGTGGACCGGGGAGCTGTTTTTT. Its protein product is CASIGWTGELFF.

This chain connects TRBV7-9 to TRBJ2-7; the match to TRBD2 covers 13 bases. V lost 4 bases to trimming and J lost 4 bases; unmatched junction nucleotides: 4. This CDR3 is 15 amino acids long. CDR1 and CDR2 (germline): SEHNR, FQNEAQ (reference sequence). The CDR3 DNA follows: TGTGCCAGCAGCTCCCCGGGACTAGCGGGGTACGAGCAGTACTTC. Translated: CASSSPGLAGYEQYF.

V is TRBV6-2 or TRBV6-3 and J is TRBJ2-5; tentatively, D is TRBD2 (7 bases). The CDR3 length is 15 residues. V was pared by 2 bases and J by 0 bases, with 10 bases between. Germline CDR1 and CDR2: MNHEY and SVGEGT. This CDR3 reads CASSYGGANQETQYF. The CDR3 bases are TGTGCCAGCAGTTACGGGGGGGCCAACCAAGAGACCCAGTACTTC.

The rearrangement links TRBV2 to TRBJ2-2; D not resolved. This CDR3 contains 14 residues. Germline V gene sequence: CDR1 SNHLY, CDR2 FYNNEI. With 8 bases removed from V and 3 bases from J, the gap between germline ends came to 13 bases. CDR3 sequence reads: CASAEQDHTGELFF. CDR3 sequence (DNA): TGTGCCAGCGCGGAGCAGGACCACACCGGGGAGCTGTTTTTT.

V gene TRBV27 combines with J gene TRBJ2-3, with D possibly TRBD1 on 5 matching bases. The CDR3 runs to 15 residues. The V end lost 0 bases, the J end lost 1 base, and 8 bases lay between the germline ends. In germline, CDR1 is MNHEY, CDR2 SMNVEV (reference sequence). The CDR3 here is CASSLSGQGTDTQYF. CDR3 coding DNA: TGTGCCAGCAGTTTATCGGGGCAGGGCACAGATACGCAGTATTTT.

This clone was counted once. This chain uses TRBV19 with TRBJ1-4; weak D call: TRBD1 (6 bases). Looked up from germline, CDR1 is LNHDA and CDR2 is SQIVND (reference sequence). CDR3 size: 15 residues. With 6 bases removed from V and 0 bases from J, the gap between germline ends came to 11 bases. CDR3 DNA: TGTGCCAGTAGGACTAGGGGGGCAACTAATGAAAAACTGTTTTTT. This sequence encodes CASRTRGATNEKLFF.

The V gene is TRBV7-6, the J gene TRBJ1-1; a weak D match, TRBD1 (6 bases). The CDR3 is 15 residues long. V shed 5 bases and J shed 0 bases, with 13 bases lying between them. Germline V lookup: CDR1 SGHVS, CDR2 FNYEAQ. CDR3 residues: CASSRRGQMNTEAFF. The DNA of the CDR3 is TGTGCCAGCAGCCGTCGAGGACAGATGAACACTGAAGCTTTCTTT.

This chain joins TRBV4-3 and TRBJ2-2, with D maybe TRBD2 (6 bases). The CDR3 contains 16 residues. The V gene's germline CDR1 is LGHNA and CDR2 YSLEER. V lost 1 base, J lost 3 bases, and 12 bases lay in between. In nucleotides, the CDR3 is TGCGCCAGCAGCCAAGCGACGCGGGGCTACACCGGGGAGCTGTTTTTT. It codes for CASSQATRGYTGELFF.

The chain carries TRBV2 and TRBJ2-5, with D possibly matching TRBD2 (6 bases). V lost 3 bases to trimming and J lost 4 bases, with 9 bases between them. Germline values: CDR1 SNHLY, CDR2 FYNNEI. The CDR3 has 13 residues. The CDR3 bases are TGTGCCAGCAGTGAGTACGGGGGAGAGACCCAGTACTTC. Protein: CASSEYGGETQYF.

CDR3 protein: CASSPQSGMNTEAFF. The CDR3 coding sequence is TGTGCCAGCTCACCACAATCAGGGATGAACACTGAAGCTTTCTTT. The V gene is TRBV18, the J gene TRBJ1-1; D possibly corresponds to TRBD1 (5 bases). The germline V gene encodes CDR1 KGHSH and CDR2 LQKENI. This CDR3 spans 15 amino acids. V was clipped by 1 base and J by 0 bases, with 9 bases between them.

The chain uses TRBV6-6 and TRBJ2-7; 7 bases align to TRBD1. The CDR3 sequence is 14 residues long. The germline CDR1 and CDR2 sequences are MNHNY and SVGAGI (reference sequence). Trimming took 7 bases from V and 6 from J; bases not matched to a gene: 12. The CDR3 loop reads CASTQRQGRREQYF. The CDR3 bases are TGTGCCAGCACCCAGAGACAGGGACGTCGCGAGCAGTACTTC.

The chain is built from TRBV5-6 and TRBJ2-3; maybe TRBD2 (6 bases). V was pared by 4 bases and J by 3 bases, with 15 bases between. The CDR3 runs 15 residues. Looked up from germline, CDR1 is SGHDT and CDR2 is YYEEEE. The CDR3 nucleotides read TGTGCCAGCAGCCGGGGAGGAGACCGTACAGATACGCAGTATTTT. Amino acid sequence: CASSRGGDRTDTQYF.

The rearrangement links TRBV18 to TRBJ1-2; 7 bases are shared with TRBD1. The CDR3 totals 16 residues. CDR1 is KGHSH and CDR2 is LQKENI in the germline V gene. Losses at the gene ends were 3 bases for V and 3 bases for J; bases not matched to a gene: 10. CDR3 sequence (DNA): TGTGCCAGCTCACCTTACAGGGGAGCGGGGGACTATGGCTACACCTTC. Translated: CASSPYRGAGDYGYTF.

The chain couples TRBV7-2 to TRBJ2-7; 7 positions match TRBD1. The V and J ends lost 5 bases and 2 bases, in that order; junction bases with no gene match: 6. The CDR3 loop spans 14 amino acids. The germline gives CDR1 SGHTA, CDR2 FQGNSA. CDR3 in DNA: TGTGCCAGCAGCAACCGACAGGGTACCTACGAGCAGTACTTC. Its protein is CASSNRQGTYEQYF.

V and J are TRBV6-5 and TRBJ2-5, with 10 bases fitting TRBD2. The length of the CDR3 is 16 residues. Trimming cost V 6 bases and J 4 bases; bases outside gene matches: 11. The germline CDR1 and CDR2 sequences are MNHEY and SVGAGI. CDR3 residues: CASSYGTSVNRETQYF. Written as DNA, the CDR3 is TGTGCCAGCAGCTACGGGACTAGCGTTAATAGAGAGACCCAGTACTTC.

The chain recombines TRBV27 with TRBJ2-5; the D gene is possibly TRBD1 (6 bases). Trimming took off 6 bases at V and 5 bases at J, with 13 bases between the two ends. The CDR3 extends over 13 amino acids. CDR1 is MNHEY, CDR2 SMNVEV, per germline (reference sequence). Written as DNA, the CDR3 is TGTGCCAGCAGCCCCATAAGGGGGGAGACCCAGTACTTC. Protein sequence: CASSPIRGETQYF.